Below, one TCR beta chain is given with its context. This sample stems from a study of cytomegalovirus exposure and HLA in healthy donors. V dropped 0 bases and J dropped 0 bases, with 7 bases sitting between them. The CDR3 covers 15 residues. Germline lookup yields CDR1 SGHDT and CDR2 YYEEEE. TCRdb's copy holds only in-frame clones and misses some; the assay was immunoSEQ multiplex PCR. The sample carries under 100,000 clones, around 95% recorded once. The source material was PBMCs. This clonotype was obtained from a young woman in good health and CMV-seronegative. The chain links TRBV5-6 to TRBJ1-5; D is unresolved. The CDR3 region is CASSLGGISNQPQHF. Here the CDR3 DNA reads TGTGCCAGCAGCTTGGGCGGGATTAGCAATCAGCCCCAGCATTTT.